The 21 T cell receptor beta chains below come from one sample, sequenced in a study of cytomegalovirus exposure and HLA in healthy donors. Primers for the PCR totalled 60 Vbeta and 13 Jbeta. Sequencing was performed with immunoSEQ multiplex PCR; in TCRdb, only in-frame clones are kept and a portion is missing. Among 100,000 to 150,000 clones listed, under 85% were seen once. The sequenced sample consisted of PBMCs. The receptor set was obtained from a male donor in good health and CMV-seropositive.

This clone was found a few times. This chain connects TRBV5-1 to TRBJ2-2, with D possibly TRBD2 on 6 matching bases. V lost 7 bases and J lost 4, with 14 bases in between. The CDR3 loop spans 14 amino acids. Germline CDR1 SGHRS, CDR2 YFSETQ. CDR3 bases: TGCGCCAGCCGCAGGGAGGCCGGCACCGGGGAGCTGTTTTTT. Its protein is CASRREAGTGELFF.

The chain carries TRBV6-1 and TRBJ2-1; no definite D call. Germline CDR1 reads MNHNS; CDR2 reads SASEGT. V was shortened by 6 bases and J by 2 bases, with 11 bases between the two germline ends. The CDR3 is 14 amino acids. CDR3 in DNA: TGTGCCAGCAGCCTTCGAGAGACCTACAATGAGCAGTTCTTC. It specifies CASSLRETYNEQFF.

This clone was seen a few times. The chain has TRBV20-1 and TRBJ1-1, with unresolved D. The CDR3 runs 9 residues. V lost 5 bases, J lost 7 bases, and 5 bases lay in between. Germline V gene lookup returns CDR1 DFQATT and CDR2 SNEGSKA (reference sequence). The CDR3 sequence is CSASGEAFF. The CDR3 DNA reads as TGCAGTGCTTCAGGTGAAGCTTTCTTT.

The chain joins TRBV9 to TRBJ2-2; D uncertain. The germline V gene encodes CDR1 SGDLS and CDR2 YYNGEE. The V gene lost 0 bases and the J gene lost 4 bases, with 10 bases spanning the gap. This CDR3 spans 15 amino acids. CDR3 loop: CASSVVLSGTGELFF. In DNA, the CDR3 is TGTGCCAGCAGCGTAGTCCTATCCGGCACCGGGGAGCTGTTTTTT.

The chain carries TRBV18 and TRBJ2-7; D is perhaps TRBD2 (7 bases). V was pared by 0 bases and J by 3 bases, with 12 bases between. The CDR3 runs 15 residues. CDR1 is KGHSH and CDR2 is LQKENI in the germline V gene. The DNA for the CDR3 is TGTGCCAGCTCACCACCGGGGGGAGGGGGCTACGAGCAGTACTTC. Protein: CASSPPGGGGYEQYF.

The gene calls are TRBV6-5 and TRBJ1-1; D is perhaps TRBD1 (5 bases). The CDR3 is made up of 13 amino acids. Trimming left V 7 bases short and J 4 bases short, with 13 bases between. Germline-derived CDR1 and CDR2 are MNHEY and SVGAGI. DNA for the CDR3: TGTGCCAGCAACTATGGGGGGAGCACTGAAGCTTTCTTT. As protein: CASNYGGSTEAFF.

The V gene is TRBV11-2, the J gene TRBJ1-3; 8 bases are shared with TRBD1. Germline CDR1 reads SGHAT; CDR2 reads FQNNGV. Trimming took 5 bases from V and 3 from J; bases not matched to a gene: 6. The CDR3 consists of 15 residues. As DNA, the CDR3 is TGTGCCAGCAGCGTACAGGGGGTCGGTGGAAACACCATATATTTT. Translation gives CASSVQGVGGNTIYF.

V and J are TRBV9 and TRBJ1-1; D perhaps matches TRBD1 (6 bases). Germline loops: CDR1 SGDLS, CDR2 YYNGEE. The CDR3 has 14 residues. V was pared by 0 bases and J by 5 bases, with 11 bases between. In DNA form, the CDR3 reads TGTGCCAGCAGCGTAGAGGGCAGGGGAACTGAAGCTTTCTTT. Its translation: CASSVEGRGTEAFF. The full variable domain, with the rest looked up from reference TRBV9 and TRBJ1-1, is DSGVTQTPKHLITATGQRVTLRCSPRSGDLSVYWYQQSLDQGLQFLIQYYNGEERAKGNILERFSAQQFPDLHSELNLSSLELGDSALYFCASSVEGRGTEAFFGQGTRLTVV.

This rearrangement joins TRBV27 to TRBJ2-5; 10 bases fit TRBD2. J gave up 5 bases and V 4 bases, and 7 bases lay outside the gene matches. This CDR3 region has 15 residues. Germline V gives CDR1 MNHEY, CDR2 SMNVEV (reference sequence). As DNA, the CDR3 is TGTGCCAGCAGTTCAGAGCGGGAGGGCCGGGAGACCCAGTACTTC. It is translated as CASSSEREGRETQYF.

The chain employs TRBV2 and TRBJ1-3, with D unclear. CDR1 and CDR2 (germline): SNHLY, FYNNEI. V was trimmed by 4 bases and J by 0 bases, leaving 10 bases between them. The CDR3 spans 15 residues. CDR3 in DNA: TGTGCCAGCAGTGCGGCAGGCAGCTCTGGAAACACCATATATTTT. Protein: CASSAAGSSGNTIYF.

In the case of this clone: A junction boundary mismatches the germline segment, possibly from a read error. This sequence joins TRBV28 and TRBJ2-4, with D perhaps TRBD1 (7 bases). This CDR3 spans 15 amino acids. Per the germline V gene, CDR1 is MDHEN and CDR2 is SYDVKM. In DNA form, the CDR3 reads TGTGCCAGCAGTTTCAGGGGGGCTGGGGAAAACAGTCAGTACTTC. It is translated as CASSFRGAGENSQYF.

The rearrangement links TRBV6-1 to TRBJ2-7; 8 nucleotides line up with TRBD2. CDR3 size: 15 residues. With 2 bases clipped from V and 2 bases from J, the junction kept 5 bases outside the gene matches. Germline assignment: CDR1 MNHNS and CDR2 SASEGT. CDR3 protein: CASSEFGRAPYEQYF. The CDR3 DNA sequence: TGTGCCAGCAGTGAATTCGGGAGGGCTCCCTACGAGCAGTACTTC.

This sequence joins TRBV6-5 and TRBJ1-1; D is possibly TRBD1 (5 bases). There are 16 residues in the CDR3. CDR1 and CDR2 from the germline V gene are MNHEY and SVGAGI. V lost 0 bases and J lost 0, with 11 bases in between. In nucleotides, the CDR3 is TGTGCCAGCAGTTACTCCGTCAGGGCGGTGAACACTGAAGCTTTCTTT. This gives the protein CASSYSVRAVNTEAFF.

This chain joins TRBV10-3 and TRBJ1-6; no definite D call. The ends were cut back, 2 bases at V and 5 bases at J, with 10 bases in the middle. The CDR3 extends over 15 amino acids. Per the germline V gene, CDR1 is ENHRY and CDR2 is SYGVKD. The CDR3 loop reads CAISERSGDNSPLHF. The CDR3 DNA reads as TGTGCCATCAGTGAGAGAAGCGGGGATAATTCACCCCTCCACTTT.

The chain uses TRBV5-6 and TRBJ2-7; 10 bases agree with TRBD1. There are 19 residues in the CDR3. With 1 base clipped from V and 2 bases from J, the junction kept 15 bases outside the gene matches. Germline values: CDR1 SGHDT, CDR2 YYEEEE. In nucleotides, the CDR3 is TGTGCCAGCAGCTTGATGATACTGACCGGGACAGGGGAGGCCTACGAGCAGTACTTC. The encoded protein is CASSLMILTGTGEAYEQYF.

The chain joins TRBV13 to TRBJ2-7, with 10 bases that match TRBD2. There are 16 residues in the CDR3. The V gene end was trimmed by 5 bases and the J gene end by 5 bases; junction bases not matched to a gene: 12. Germline values: CDR1 PRHDT, CDR2 FYEKMQ (reference sequence). Written as DNA, the CDR3 is TGTGCCAGCAGCGCTCGAGGGGGGACTAGCGACCACGAGCAGTACTTC. Protein sequence: CASSARGGTSDHEQYF. Looking up the rest from reference TRBV13 and TRBJ2-7 gives the full variable domain: AAGVIQSPRHLIKEKRETATLKCYPIPRHDTVYWYQQGPGQDPQFLISFYEKMQSDKGSIPDRFSAQQFSDYHSELNMSSLELGDSALYFCASSARGGTSDHEQYFGPGTRLTVT.

The rearrangement joins TRBV15 to TRBJ1-2; D is ambiguous. From germline, CDR1 is LNHNV and CDR2 YYDKDF (reference sequence). V shed 0 bases and J shed 4 bases, with 12 bases lying between them. This CDR3 has 15 residues. The CDR3 DNA reads as TGTGCCACCAGCAGAGATAGGTCACAGCCCTATGGCTACACCTTC. It translates to CATSRDRSQPYGYTF.

This chain uses TRBV5-1 with TRBJ2-1; tentatively, D is TRBD1 (6 bases). V lost 4 bases to trimming and J lost 3 bases, with 14 bases between them. The CDR3 totals 15 residues. Germline-derived CDR1 and CDR2 are SGHRS and YFSETQ. In DNA, the CDR3 is TGCGCCAGCAGCGCCTCGGGACAAGGCTACAATGAGCAGTTCTTC. Translated, it gives CASSASGQGYNEQFF. Using reference TRBV5-1 and TRBJ2-1 for the parts outside the CDR3, the full variable domain is KAGVTQTPRYLIKTRGQQVTLSCSPISGHRSVSWYQQTPGQGLQFLFEYFSETQRNKGNFPGRFSGRQFSNSRSEMNVSTLELGDSALYLCASSASGQGYNEQFFGPGTRLTVL.

This sequence joins TRBV28 and TRBJ2-2; a possible D gene is TRBD1 (6 bases). The CDR3 runs to 17 residues. The ends were cut back, 5 bases at V and 1 base at J, with 17 bases in the middle. Germline-derived CDR1 and CDR2 are MDHEN and SYDVKM. The chain's CDR3 is CASSTPRQVKNTGELFF. As DNA, the CDR3 is TGTGCCAGCAGTACCCCCCGACAGGTGAAGAACACCGGGGAGCTGTTTTTT.

V and J are TRBV25-1 and TRBJ1-2; D possibly corresponds to TRBD1 (5 bases). This CDR3 is 13 amino acids long. V was clipped by 11 bases and J by 2 bases, with 15 bases between them. Germline V lookup: CDR1 MGHDK, CDR2 SYGVNS. The CDR3, as DNA: TGTGCCCACTCCTGGTCAGGGAACTATGGCTACACCTTC. This gives the protein CAHSWSGNYGYTF.

The chain has TRBV7-6 and TRBJ2-7; maybe TRBD2 (6 bases). The CDR3 runs 16 residues. The V and J ends lost 5 bases and 3 bases respectively, with 20 bases between them. Per the germline V gene, CDR1 is SGHVS and CDR2 is FNYEAQ. The CDR3 loop is CASSPRRRVADYEQYF. The CDR3, as DNA: TGTGCCAGCAGCCCTCGAAGGAGGGTAGCGGACTACGAGCAGTACTTC. Based on the CDR3 plus reference TRBV7-6 and TRBJ2-7, the full variable domain is GAGVSQSPRYKVTKRGQDVALRCDPISGHVSLYWYRQALGQGPEFLTYFNYEAQQDKSGLPNDRFSAERPEGSISTLTIQRTEQRDSAMYRCASSPRRRVADYEQYFGPGTRLTVT.